The 8 T cell receptor beta chains given below trace back to one sample, sequenced in a study of blood T cell repertoires in COVID-19. Sequencing used immunoSEQ multiplex PCR; TCRdb keeps in-frame clones, though not all of them. The sample records approximately 89,000 clones, 70% to 90% being singletons. Specimen: peripheral blood. Receptors originate from a man between 65 and 80 years old with acute or convalescent COVID-19.

The V gene is TRBV28, the J gene TRBJ1-3, with a tentative D call TRBD1 (5 bases). The length of the CDR3 is 14 residues. V lost 2 bases and J lost 9, with 14 bases in between. The germline gives CDR1 MDHEN, CDR2 SYDVKM. The CDR3 DNA reads as TGTGCCAGCAGTTTAGGCGGGGCCCGAAGCACCATATATTTT. It specifies CASSLGGARSTIYF.

The chain is built from TRBV5-1 and TRBJ2-1; 8 nucleotides line up with TRBD1. V shed 0 bases and J 7 bases; nucleotides not matched to a gene: 6. Germline CDR1 and CDR2: SGHRS and YFSETQ. The CDR3 extends over 15 amino acids. For the CDR3, the DNA is TGCGCCAGCAGCTTGGAAGGACAGGGTAAAAATGAGCAGTTCTTC. Translating gives CASSLEGQGKNEQFF. Full variable domain (missing parts from reference TRBV5-1 and TRBJ2-1): KAGVTQTPRYLIKTRGQQVTLSCSPISGHRSVSWYQQTPGQGLQFLFEYFSETQRNKGNFPGRFSGRQFSNSRSEMNVSTLELGDSALYLCASSLEGQGKNEQFFGPGTRLTVL.

The chain combines TRBV5-1 with TRBJ2-5; D is ambiguous. The length of the CDR3 is 12 residues. Germline V CDR1 and CDR2: SGHRS, YFSETQ. V was shortened by 0 bases and J by 5 bases, with 5 bases between the two germline ends. In nucleotides, the CDR3 is TGCGCCAGCAGCTTGGCCGGGGAGACCCAGTACTTC. Its translation: CASSLAGETQYF. Full variable domain (rest looked up from reference TRBV5-1 and TRBJ2-5): KAGVTQTPRYLIKTRGQQVTLSCSPISGHRSVSWYQQTPGQGLQFLFEYFSETQRNKGNFPGRFSGRQFSNSRSEMNVSTLELGDSALYLCASSLAGETQYFGPGTRLLVL.

This chain links TRBV16 with TRBJ1-5; 10 bases are a match to TRBD1. The CDR3 contains 15 residues. The germline gives CDR1 KGHSY, CDR2 FQNENV. After removal of 2 bases from V and 6 bases from J, the junction contained 4 bases not matched to a gene. This chain's CDR3 is CASSQEGTGVQPQHF. The CDR3 coding sequence is TGTGCCAGCAGCCAAGAGGGGACAGGGGTTCAGCCCCAGCATTTT.

The chain couples TRBV2 to TRBJ1-1; TRBD1 might be the D (6 bases). This CDR3 contains 14 residues. The germline CDR1 and CDR2 sequences are SNHLY and FYNNEI. V lost 6 bases and J 7 bases, leaving 18 bases between the germline ends. CDR3 loop: CASRGTFERGEAFF. CDR3 DNA sequence: TGTGCCAGCAGAGGGACATTCGAAAGGGGTGAAGCTTTCTTT.

The chain employs TRBV19 and TRBJ1-5, with 7 bases lining up with TRBD1. The CDR3 is 14 residues long. With 5 bases clipped from V and 5 bases from J, the junction kept 6 bases outside the gene matches. Germline V lookup: CDR1 LNHDA, CDR2 SQIVND (reference sequence). The CDR3 bases are TGTGCCAGTAGTGGGGGACAGAGCGATCAGCCCCAGCATTTT. This codes for CASSGGQSDQPQHF.

The rearrangement uses TRBV6-1 and TRBJ1-1; D unresolved. V lost 2 bases to trimming and J lost 1 base, with 8 bases between them. This CDR3 is 14 amino acids long. Germline assignment: CDR1 MNHNS and CDR2 SASEGT. In DNA, the CDR3 is TGTGCCAGCAGTGAAAGGCAGCGGAACACTGAAGCTTTCTTT. This codes for CASSERQRNTEAFF.

This clone was counted a few times. This sequence joins TRBV5-1 and TRBJ1-2; D is uncertain. V was cut by 0 bases and J by 0 bases, with 9 bases left in between. The CDR3 totals 15 residues. The germline CDR1 and CDR2 sequences are SGHRS and YFSETQ. The CDR3 DNA reads as TGCGCCAGCAGCTTGGATGGGCCAGCTAACTATGGCTACACCTTC. It is translated as CASSLDGPANYGYTF.